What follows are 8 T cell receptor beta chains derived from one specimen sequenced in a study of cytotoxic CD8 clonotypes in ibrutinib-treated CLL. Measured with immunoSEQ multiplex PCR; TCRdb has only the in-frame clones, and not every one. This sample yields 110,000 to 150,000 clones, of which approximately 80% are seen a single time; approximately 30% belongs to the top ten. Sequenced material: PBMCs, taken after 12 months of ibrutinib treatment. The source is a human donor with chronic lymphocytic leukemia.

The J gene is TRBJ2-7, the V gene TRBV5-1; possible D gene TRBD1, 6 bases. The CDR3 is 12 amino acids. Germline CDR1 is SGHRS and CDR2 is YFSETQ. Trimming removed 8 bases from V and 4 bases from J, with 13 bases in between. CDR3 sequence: CASATGTYEQYF. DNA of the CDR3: TGCGCCAGTGCGACAGGAACTTACGAGCAGTACTTC.

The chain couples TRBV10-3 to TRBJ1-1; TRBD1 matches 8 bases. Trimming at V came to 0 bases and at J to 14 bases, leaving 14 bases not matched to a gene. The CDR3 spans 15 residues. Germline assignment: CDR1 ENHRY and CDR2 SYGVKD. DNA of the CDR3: TGTGCCATCAGTGAGTCAATCGCAGAGACAGGGGCTTACTTCTTT. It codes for CAISESIAETGAYFF.

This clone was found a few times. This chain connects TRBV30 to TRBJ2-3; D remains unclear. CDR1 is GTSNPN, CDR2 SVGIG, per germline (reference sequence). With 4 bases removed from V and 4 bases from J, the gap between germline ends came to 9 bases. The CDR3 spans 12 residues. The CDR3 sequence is CAWTAGADTQYF. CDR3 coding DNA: TGTGCCTGGACAGCCGGAGCAGATACGCAGTATTTT.

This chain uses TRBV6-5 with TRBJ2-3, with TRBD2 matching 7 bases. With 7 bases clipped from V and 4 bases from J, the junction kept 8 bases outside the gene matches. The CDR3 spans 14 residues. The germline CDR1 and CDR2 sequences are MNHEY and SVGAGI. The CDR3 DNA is TGTGCCAGCAAAAGCGGGAATTCGGCAGATACGCAGTATTTT. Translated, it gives CASKSGNSADTQYF.

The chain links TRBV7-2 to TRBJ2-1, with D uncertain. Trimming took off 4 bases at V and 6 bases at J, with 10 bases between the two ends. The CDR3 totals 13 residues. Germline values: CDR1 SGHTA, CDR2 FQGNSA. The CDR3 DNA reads TGTGCCAGCAGCTCAGACTCCCTCAATGAGCAGTTCTTC. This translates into CASSSDSLNEQFF.

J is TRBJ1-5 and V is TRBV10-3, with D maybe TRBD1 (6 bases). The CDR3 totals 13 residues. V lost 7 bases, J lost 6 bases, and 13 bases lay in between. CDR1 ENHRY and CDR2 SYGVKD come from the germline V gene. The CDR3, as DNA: TGTGCCATCACACCGGGGGGCAGTCAGCCCCAGCATTTT. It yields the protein CAITPGGSQPQHF.

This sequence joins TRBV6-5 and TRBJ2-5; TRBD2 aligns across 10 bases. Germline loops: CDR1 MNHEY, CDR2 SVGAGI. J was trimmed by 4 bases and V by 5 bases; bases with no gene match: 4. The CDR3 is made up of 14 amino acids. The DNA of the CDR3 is TGTGCCAGCAGTCTCCGACTAGCGGGAGAGACCCAGTACTTC. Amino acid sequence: CASSLRLAGETQYF.

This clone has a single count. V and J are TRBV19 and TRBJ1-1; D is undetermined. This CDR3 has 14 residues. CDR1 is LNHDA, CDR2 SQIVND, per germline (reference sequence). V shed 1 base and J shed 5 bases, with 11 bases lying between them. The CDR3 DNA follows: TGTGCCAGTAGTATAGCCGTCAGGTGGACTGAAGCTTTCTTT. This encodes CASSIAVRWTEAFF.